Listed below are T cell receptor beta chains from one sample, sequenced in a study of T cell responses to AZD1222 COVID-19 vaccine. Some clones are missing from TCRdb's copy, which holds only in-frame ones; the method was immunoSEQ multiplex PCR. The sample has 150,000 to 200,000 clones, over 90% seen once; the top ten hold approximately 4%. The material sequenced was peripheral blood, taken on day 0 of AZD1222 vaccination. The receptors stem from an adult in good health. Each CDR3 is given with its conserved first and last residue. A D gene is named only where the DNA matches it firmly. Expanded clones get a size class; other rows say once, few or many, or leave the size out.

clone_size: NA
v_call: TRBV12-3/TRBV12-4
d_call: NA
j_call: TRBJ2-7
cdr3_nt: TGTGCCAGCAGTTTATGGTCGAACGAGCAGTACTTC
cdr3_aa: CASSLWSNEQYF

clone_size: NA
v_call: TRBV11-2
d_call: NA
j_call: TRBJ2-7
cdr3_nt: TGTGCCAGCAGCTTAGTAGGTCAGGGTAGGTCCTACGAGCAGTACTTC
cdr3_aa: CASSLVGQGRSYEQYF

clone_size: NA
v_call: TRBV29-1
d_call: TRBD1
j_call: TRBJ2-5
cdr3_nt: TGCAGCGTCAGGACAGGGCAAGAGACCCAGTACTTC
cdr3_aa: CSVRTGQETQYF

clone_size: NA
v_call: TRBV18
d_call: NA
j_call: TRBJ2-1
cdr3_nt: TGTGCCAGCTCACCGGGTCCAGGGAGGCTCTACAATGAGCAGTTCTTC
cdr3_aa: CASSPGPGRLYNEQFF

clone_size: NA
v_call: TRBV7-9
d_call: TRBD1
j_call: TRBJ2-3
cdr3_nt: TGTGCCAGCAGCCCACCCGGGACAGGGGGAGATACGCAGTATTTT
cdr3_aa: CASSPPGTGGDTQYF

clone_size: NA
v_call: TRBV7-2
d_call: TRBD1
j_call: TRBJ2-2
cdr3_nt: TGTGCCAGCAGCTACATCCCGGGACAGGGCCCCGGGGAGCTGTTTTTT
cdr3_aa: CASSYIPGQGPGELFF

clone_size: NA
v_call: TRBV12-3/TRBV12-4
d_call: NA
j_call: TRBJ2-1
cdr3_nt: TGTGCCAGCAGTTCGGGACCGAGAACTCGGCAGTTCTTC
cdr3_aa: CASSSGPRTRQFF

clone_size: NA
v_call: TRBV6-6
d_call: NA
j_call: TRBJ1-1
cdr3_nt: TGTGCCAGCACCCGGGGGACTGAAGCTTTCTTT
cdr3_aa: CASTRGTEAFF

clone_size: NA
v_call: TRBV5-6
d_call: TRBD1
j_call: TRBJ2-7
cdr3_nt: TGTGCCAGCAGCTTGCGCCCGGGACAGGGGATCTACGAGCAGTACTTC
cdr3_aa: CASSLRPGQGIYEQYF

clone_size: NA
v_call: TRBV5-1
d_call: NA
j_call: TRBJ1-2
cdr3_nt: TGCGCCAGCAGTTTGGACGCCTATGGCTACACCTTC
cdr3_aa: CASSLDAYGYTF

clone_size: NA
v_call: TRBV6-5
d_call: NA
j_call: TRBJ2-2
cdr3_nt: TGTGCCAGCAGTTATCTCGCGGCTAGGGAGCTGTTTTTT
cdr3_aa: CASSYLAARELFF

clone_size: NA
v_call: TRBV6-5
d_call: TRBD1
j_call: TRBJ1-2
cdr3_nt: TGTGCCAGCACGGAAGGGACAGGGGGTTTAGGCTACACCTTC
cdr3_aa: CASTEGTGGLGYTF

clone_size: once
v_call: TRBV3-1/TRBV3-2
d_call: NA
j_call: TRBJ2-7
cdr3_nt: TGTGCCAGCAGCCAAGTACAGGGCGATTGGGGTGGGGACGAGCAGTACTTC
cdr3_aa: CASSQVQGDWGGDEQYF

clone_size: once
v_call: TRBV29-1
d_call: NA
j_call: TRBJ2-7
cdr3_nt: TGCAGCGCTCGACAGGACTCCTACGAGCAGTACTTC
cdr3_aa: CSARQDSYEQYF

clone_size: once
v_call: TRBV7-2
d_call: TRBD1
j_call: TRBJ1-5
cdr3_nt: TGTGCCAGCAGCCCAGGGGGTGGTGCGAACAATCAGCCCCAGCATTTT
cdr3_aa: CASSPGGGANNQPQHF